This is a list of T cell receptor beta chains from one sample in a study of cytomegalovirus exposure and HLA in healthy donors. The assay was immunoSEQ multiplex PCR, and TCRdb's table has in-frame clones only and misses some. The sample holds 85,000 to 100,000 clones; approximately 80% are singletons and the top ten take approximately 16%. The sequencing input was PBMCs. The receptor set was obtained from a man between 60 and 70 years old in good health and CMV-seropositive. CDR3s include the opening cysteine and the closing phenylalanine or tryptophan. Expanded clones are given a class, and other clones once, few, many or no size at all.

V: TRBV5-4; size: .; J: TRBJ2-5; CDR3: CASSTATSGAIQETQYF
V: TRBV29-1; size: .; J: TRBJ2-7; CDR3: CSVLAPVAEQYF
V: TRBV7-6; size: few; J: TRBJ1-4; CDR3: CASSSTRTGTLFF
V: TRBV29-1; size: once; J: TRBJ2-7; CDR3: CSVDGTAPNYEQYF
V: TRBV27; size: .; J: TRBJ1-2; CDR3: CASSFGTGVGYGYTF
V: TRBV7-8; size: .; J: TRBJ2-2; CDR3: CASSSLAGLTLANTGELFF
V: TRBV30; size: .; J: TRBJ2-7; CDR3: CAWSRGTYEQYF
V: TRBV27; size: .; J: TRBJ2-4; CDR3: CASSLLRGAGLLAKNIQYF
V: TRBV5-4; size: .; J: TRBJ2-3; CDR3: CASSLYGTGSTDTQYF
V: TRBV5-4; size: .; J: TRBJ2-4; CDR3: CASSSGQHKNIQYF
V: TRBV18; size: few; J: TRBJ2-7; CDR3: CASSPDSSYEQYF
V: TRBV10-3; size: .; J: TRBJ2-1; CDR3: CAISPRGAGNNEQFF
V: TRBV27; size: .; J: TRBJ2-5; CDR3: CASSTPIRSSGETQYF
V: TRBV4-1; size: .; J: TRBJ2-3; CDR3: CASSQATARDTQYF
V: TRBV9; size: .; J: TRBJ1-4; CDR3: CASSTNTGTINEKLFF
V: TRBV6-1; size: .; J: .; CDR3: CASTEGVHEQYF
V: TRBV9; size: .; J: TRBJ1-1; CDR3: CASSLESRGTEAFF
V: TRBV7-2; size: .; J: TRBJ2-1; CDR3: CASEDDGGPTYNEQFF
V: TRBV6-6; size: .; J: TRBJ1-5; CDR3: CASSYPTGTGDQPQHF
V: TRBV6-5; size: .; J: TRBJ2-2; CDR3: CASRISSGVYGELFF
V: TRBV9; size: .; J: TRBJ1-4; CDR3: CASSPADRNEKLFF
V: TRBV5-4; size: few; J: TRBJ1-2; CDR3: CASSPRTGTTPRGYTF
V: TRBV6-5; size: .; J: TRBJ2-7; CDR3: CASSYSPRSSYEQYF
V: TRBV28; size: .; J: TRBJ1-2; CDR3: CASSFTGYGYGYTF
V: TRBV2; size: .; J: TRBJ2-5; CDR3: CASAVGGGRWETQYF
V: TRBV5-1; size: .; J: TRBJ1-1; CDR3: CASSSGLMLRDTEAFF
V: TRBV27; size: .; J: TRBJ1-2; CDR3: CASRGQDYYGYTF
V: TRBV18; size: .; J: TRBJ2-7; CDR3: CASSQGTATYEQYF
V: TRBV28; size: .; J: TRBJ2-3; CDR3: CASSSPAEGGTDTQYF
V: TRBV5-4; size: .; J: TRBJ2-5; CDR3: CASSYPRETRETQYF
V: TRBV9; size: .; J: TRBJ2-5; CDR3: CASSYSQGAQETQYF
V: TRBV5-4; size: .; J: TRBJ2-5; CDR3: CASSSGPRRETQYF
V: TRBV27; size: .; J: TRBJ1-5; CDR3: CASAGGYSNQPQHF
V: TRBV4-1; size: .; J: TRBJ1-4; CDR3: CASSQAPGVETNEKLFF
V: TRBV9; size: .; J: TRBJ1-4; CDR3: CASTGTTNEKLFF
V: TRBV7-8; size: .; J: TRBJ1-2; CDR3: CASSLAGTGTSLGYGYTF
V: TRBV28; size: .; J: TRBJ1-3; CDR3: CASRKDSLRNTIYF